This TCR beta chain came from a study of response to subunit inactivated influenza vaccine. Study-wide results and limits: T cells newly recruited by each seasonal influenza vaccination are few, the authors suggested.

To note about this clonotype: Its target is unknown.

CDR1 and CDR2 from the germline V gene are SGHDT and YYEEEE. The CDR3 sequence is 15 residues long. V was shortened by 5 bases and J by 4 bases, with 15 bases between the two germline ends. TCRdb fed the RT-PCR reads into MiXCR, producing one record per CDR3 protein. Found here are 710,000 or so distinct CDR3 sequences, approximately 14% of them singletons; the top ten hold 11%. The V call is TRBV5-6, the J call TRBJ2-2, with D tentatively TRBD2 (6 bases). This clonotype was sampled from a man aged 50 to 60 who received an inactivated influenza vaccine. Sequencing used PBMCs from blood, obtained approximately 12 days after vaccination. CDR3 loop: CASRRDPGGTGELFF. The DNA of the CDR3 is TGTGCCAGCAGGCGGGACCCCGGCGGCACCGGGGAGCTGTTTTTT.